This is a list of T cell receptor beta chains from one sample in a study of blood T cell repertoires in COVID-19. The repertoire was sequenced with immunoSEQ multiplex PCR; TCRdb's copy has only in-frame clones and lacks some. The profile shows 200,000 to 250,000 clones, 88% of them singletons. Specimen: peripheral blood. Receptors originate from a woman aged 55-69 years with acute or convalescent COVID-19. Each CDR3 is given with its conserved first and last residue. Fields, in order: J gene, V gene, clone size, D gene, CDR3 protein, CDR3 DNA. The D gene is left open where the match is weak. The size of a clone is reported for some rows only, either as once, few or many, or as a class for expanded clones.

TRBJ1-2 TRBV4-3 once NA CASSHPDGDGYTF TGCGCCAGCAGCCACCCAGACGGGGATGGCTACACCTTC
TRBJ1-1 TRBV19 NA TRBD1 CASSMGQGNTEAFF TGTGCCAGTAGTATGGGACAGGGGAACACTGAAGCTTTCTTT
TRBJ1-2 TRBV6-5 NA TRBD1 CASSYDREAVGYTF TGTGCCAGCAGTTATGACAGGGAAGCGGTTGGCTACACCTTC
TRBJ2-5 TRBV18 NA NA CASSRNEGKETQYF TGTGCCAGCTCACGCAACGAGGGAAAAGAGACCCAGTACTTC
TRBJ1-6 TRBV28 NA NA CASRFGNSPLHF TGTGCCAGCAGATTCGGTAATTCACCCCTCCACTTT
TRBJ2-1 TRBV11-2 NA TRBD1 CASSLDSGQGVNEQFF TGTGCCAGCAGCTTAGATAGTGGACAGGGGGTTAATGAGCAGTTCTTC
TRBJ2-1 TRBV19 NA TRBD2 CASSPSELARTYNEQFF TGTGCCAGTAGCCCCTCGGAACTAGCGAGAACCTACAATGAGCAGTTCTTC
TRBJ2-5 TRBV2 NA NA CASRPPTGRRGTQYF TGTGCCAGCAGGCCCCCGACAGGGAGGCGTGGGACCCAGTACTTC
TRBJ2-1 TRBV24-1 NA NA CATSDWEAGAGEQFF TGTGCCACCAGTGATTGGGAGGCGGGTGCAGGAGAGCAGTTCTTC
TRBJ1-4 TRBV4-3 NA NA CASSAPWSEKLFF TGCGCCAGCAGCGCTCCCTGGAGTGAAAAACTGTTTTTT
TRBJ2-2 TRBV9 NA NA CASRGAAYTGELFF TGTGCCAGCAGGGGGGCGGCCTACACCGGGGAGCTGTTTTTT
TRBJ1-3 TRBV6-5 NA TRBD1 CASSYWGQGSGNTIYF TGTGCCAGCAGTTACTGGGGACAGGGATCTGGAAACACCATATATTTT
TRBJ2-2 TRBV11-3 NA NA CASSSAPTARGNTGELFF TGTGCCAGCAGCTCCGCCCCCACGGCAAGGGGAAACACCGGGGAGCTGTTTTTT
TRBJ2-7 TRBV18 NA TRBD1 CASSLLEGTGSDEQYF TGTGCCAGCTCTCTCTTGGAGGGGACAGGGTCGGATGAGCAGTACTTC
TRBJ1-6 TRBV2 NA TRBD1 CASRDRGLSPLHF TGTGCCAGCAGGGACAGGGGGCTCTCACCCCTCCACTTT
TRBJ2-3 TRBV6-1 NA TRBD2 CASSEARLAGGGDTQYF TGTGCCAGCAGTGAAGCACGACTAGCGGGGGGGGGAGATACGCAGTATTTT
TRBJ1-1 TRBV5-6 NA TRBD1 CASSLLGQGVRTEAFF TGTGCCAGCAGCTTGCTCGGACAGGGGGTTCGGACTGAAGCTTTCTTT
TRBJ1-5 TRBV28 NA NA CASKMRDYRSQPQHF TGTGCCAGCAAGATGAGGGATTATCGGTCCCAGCCCCAGCATTTT
TRBJ1-5 TRBV4-3 NA NA CASSQEYEGGWQPQHF TGCGCCAGCAGCCAAGAGTACGAGGGTGGATGGCAGCCCCAGCATTTT
TRBJ2-7 TRBV18 NA NA CASSPRDNYEQYF TGTGCCAGCTCACCCCGGGACAACTACGAGCAGTACTTC